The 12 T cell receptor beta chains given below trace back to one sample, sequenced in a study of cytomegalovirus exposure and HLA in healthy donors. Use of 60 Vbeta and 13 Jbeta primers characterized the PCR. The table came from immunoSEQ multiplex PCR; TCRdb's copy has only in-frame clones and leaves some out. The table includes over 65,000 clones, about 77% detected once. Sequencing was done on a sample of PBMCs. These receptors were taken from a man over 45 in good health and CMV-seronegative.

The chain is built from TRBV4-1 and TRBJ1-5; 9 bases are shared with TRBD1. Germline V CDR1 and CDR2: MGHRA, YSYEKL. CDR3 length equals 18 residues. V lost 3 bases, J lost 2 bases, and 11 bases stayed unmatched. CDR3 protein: CASSQGTGQGKGNQPQHF. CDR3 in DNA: TGCGCCAGCAGCCAGGGGACGGGACAGGGCAAGGGCAATCAGCCCCAGCATTTT.

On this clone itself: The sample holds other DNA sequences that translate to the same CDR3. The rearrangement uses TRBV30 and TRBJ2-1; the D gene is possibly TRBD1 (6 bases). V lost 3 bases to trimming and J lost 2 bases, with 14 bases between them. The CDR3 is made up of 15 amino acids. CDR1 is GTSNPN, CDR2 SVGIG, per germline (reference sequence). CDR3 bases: TGTGCCTGGAGCTCCGGGCAGGGGACCTACAATGAGCAGTTCTTC. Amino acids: CAWSSGQGTYNEQFF.

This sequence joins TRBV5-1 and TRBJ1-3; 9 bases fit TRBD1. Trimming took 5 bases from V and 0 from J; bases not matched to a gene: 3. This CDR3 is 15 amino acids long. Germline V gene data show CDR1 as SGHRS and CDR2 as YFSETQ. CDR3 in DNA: TGCGCCAGCAGGGAGACAGGGGGCTCTGGAAACACCATATATTTT. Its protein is CASRETGGSGNTIYF.

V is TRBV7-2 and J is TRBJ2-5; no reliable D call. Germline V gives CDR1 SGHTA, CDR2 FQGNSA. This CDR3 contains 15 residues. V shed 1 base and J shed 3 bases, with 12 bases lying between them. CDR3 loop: CASSLVTPVKETQYF. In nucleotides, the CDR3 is TGTGCCAGCAGCTTAGTGACACCAGTAAAAGAGACCCAGTACTTC. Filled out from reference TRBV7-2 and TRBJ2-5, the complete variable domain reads GAGVSQSPSNKVTEKGKDVELRCDPISGHTALYWYRQSLGQGLEFLIYFQGNSAPDKSGLPSDRFSAERTGGSVSTLTIQRTQQEDSAVYLCASSLVTPVKETQYFGPGTRLLVL.

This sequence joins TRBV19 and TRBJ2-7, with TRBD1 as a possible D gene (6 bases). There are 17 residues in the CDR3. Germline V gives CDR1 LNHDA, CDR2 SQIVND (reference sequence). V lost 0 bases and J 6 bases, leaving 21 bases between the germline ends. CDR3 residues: CASSIDLFVADSSEQYF. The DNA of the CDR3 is TGTGCCAGTAGTATAGATCTATTTGTGGCGGACAGTTCCGAGCAGTACTTC.

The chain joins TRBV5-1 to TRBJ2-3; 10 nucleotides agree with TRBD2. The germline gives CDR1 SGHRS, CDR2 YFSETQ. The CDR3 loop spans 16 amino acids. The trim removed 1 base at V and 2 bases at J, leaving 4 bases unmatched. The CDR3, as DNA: TGCGCCAGCAGCTTGTCTAGCGGGGGATCCACAGATACGCAGTATTTT. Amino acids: CASSLSSGGSTDTQYF.

The CDR3 region has the DNA TGTGCCAGCAGCCGCGCGACCGACAGGGTGAGGGGATCCTACAATGAGCAGTTCTTC. It translates to CASSRATDRVRGSYNEQFF. The J gene is TRBJ2-1, the V gene TRBV7-3; TRBD1 matches at 7 bases. Germline CDR1 and CDR2: SGHTA and FQGTGA. The ends lost 5 bases at V and 1 base at J; junction bases unmatched: 17. This CDR3 has 19 residues. The full variable domain, with the rest looked up from reference TRBV7-3 and TRBJ2-1, is GAGVSQTPSNKVTEKGKYVELRCDPISGHTALYWYRQSLGQGPEFLIYFQGTGAADDSGLPNDRFFAVRPEGSVSTLKIQRTERGDSAVYLCASSRATDRVRGSYNEQFFGPGTRLTVL.

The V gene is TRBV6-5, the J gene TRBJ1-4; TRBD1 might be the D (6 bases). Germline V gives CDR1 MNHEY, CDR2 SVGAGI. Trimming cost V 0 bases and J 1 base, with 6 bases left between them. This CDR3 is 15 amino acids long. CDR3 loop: CASSYSTGTNEKLFF. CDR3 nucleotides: TGTGCCAGCAGTTACTCGACAGGAACTAATGAAAAACTGTTTTTT.

CDR3 in amino acids: CASSGAGGPGQFF. Here the CDR3 DNA reads TGTGCCAGCAGCGGAGCGGGGGGGCCCGGGCAGTTCTTC. This chain links TRBV9 with TRBJ2-1; 10 nucleotides agree with TRBD2. CDR1 SGDLS and CDR2 YYNGEE come from the germline V gene. V shed 3 bases and J 12 bases; nucleotides not matched to a gene: 6. This CDR3 has 13 residues.

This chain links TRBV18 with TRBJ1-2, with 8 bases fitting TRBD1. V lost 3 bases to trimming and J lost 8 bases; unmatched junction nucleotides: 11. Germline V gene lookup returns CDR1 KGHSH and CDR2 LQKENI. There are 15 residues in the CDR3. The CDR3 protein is CASSPNDGQGTGYTF. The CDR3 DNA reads TGTGCCAGCTCACCTAACGACGGACAGGGTACGGGCTACACCTTC.

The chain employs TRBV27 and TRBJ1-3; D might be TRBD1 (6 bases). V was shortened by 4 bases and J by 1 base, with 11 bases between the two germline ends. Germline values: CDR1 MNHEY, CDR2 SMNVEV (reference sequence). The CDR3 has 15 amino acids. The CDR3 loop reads CASSSPGESGNTIYF. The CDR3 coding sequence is TGTGCCAGCAGTTCCCCAGGGGAATCTGGAAACACCATATATTTT.

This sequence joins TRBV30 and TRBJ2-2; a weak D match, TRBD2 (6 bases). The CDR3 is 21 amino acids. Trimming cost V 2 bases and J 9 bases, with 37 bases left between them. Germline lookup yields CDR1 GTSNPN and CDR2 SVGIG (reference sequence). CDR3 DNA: TGTGCCTGGAGTATAATACAAATGACTAGTTCTCGGCGGGTACCCCCGAGGGAGCTGTTTTTT. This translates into CAWSIIQMTSSRRVPPRELFF.